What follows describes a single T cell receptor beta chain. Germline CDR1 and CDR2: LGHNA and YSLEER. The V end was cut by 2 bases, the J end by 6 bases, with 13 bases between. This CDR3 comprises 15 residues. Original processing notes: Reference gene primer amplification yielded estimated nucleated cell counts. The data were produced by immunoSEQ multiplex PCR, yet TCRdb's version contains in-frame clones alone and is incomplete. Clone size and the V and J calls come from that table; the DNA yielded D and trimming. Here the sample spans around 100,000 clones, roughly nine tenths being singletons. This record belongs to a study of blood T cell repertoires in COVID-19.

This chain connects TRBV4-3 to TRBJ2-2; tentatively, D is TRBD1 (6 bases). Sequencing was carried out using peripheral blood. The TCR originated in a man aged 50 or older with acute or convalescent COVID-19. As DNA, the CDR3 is TGCGCCAGCAGCCAACAGGGGAATGGGGCCGGGGAGCTGTTTTTT. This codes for CASSQQGNGAGELFF.